Given below is one TCR beta chain in context. What it binds is unknown. Original methodology: A classifier of distant metastasis in papillary thyroid cancer was built from CDR3 differences (across clinicopathological groups). TCRdb redid the clone calls on the PCR reads using MiXCR. None of the V and J calls come from the authors' own analysis; TCRdb made them. Of about 17,000 clones detected, roughly 36% appear once; the ten largest clones hold approximately 17%. The sample is drawn from a study of metastatic and nonmetastatic thyroid tumors. Study summary: Across blood and tumor or nodule tissue, repertoires from malignant and benign thyroid patients were compared with one another. Points from the study as a whole: As reported, TCR beta diversity in blood and tumor was significantly higher in malignant thyroid tumors than in benign nodules.

The V gene end was trimmed by 6 bases and the J gene end by 2 bases; junction bases not matched to a gene: 5. Per the germline V gene, CDR1 is MNHNS and CDR2 is SASEGT. The CDR3 runs to 15 residues. Each patient went into thyroid surgery without having received any treatment. Source material: tumor tissue. This receptor was obtained from a female donor with papillary thyroid cancer or a benign thyroid nodule (not recorded which). Some clones in this sample may be carry-over from other donors' samples. The chain couples TRBV6-1 to TRBJ1-4, with 8 bases that match TRBD1. CDR3 DNA sequence: TGTGCCAGCAGCCTGGACAGGGCCACTAATGAAAAACTGTTTTTT. Encoded protein: CASSLDRATNEKLFF.